This T cell receptor (beta chain) was sequenced for a study of T cells in tumors after PD-1 blockade. Study context: Daily vismodegib 150 mg continued in a subset of anti-PD-1-treated patients. The study, taken as a whole, reports: Clonal replacement appeared only between pre- and post-treatment samples. After therapy, most expanded exhausted CD8+ clones were absent pre-treatment, suggesting clonal replacement.

Looked up from germline, CDR1 is SQVTM and CDR2 is ANQGSEA. Trimming took 4 bases from V and 3 from J, leaving 10 bases between them. There are 13 residues in the CDR3. Notes on this clone: Its antigen remains unidentified.

Sequencing used immunoSEQ multiplex PCR; TCRdb keeps in-frame clones, though not all of them. The sample has over 10,000 clones, approximately 63% seen once; the top ten hold 15% to 20%. The chain is built from TRBV29-1 and TRBJ1-3, with D uncertain. The receptor was isolated from a human donor with basal cell carcinoma. The sequencing here drew on tumor tissue, taken before anti-PD-1 treatment. The CDR3 DNA is TGCAGCGTTGTGGTCCTAGGTGGAAACACCATATATTTT. Translation: CSVVVLGGNTIYF.